The 18 T cell receptor beta chains below were found in one sample sequenced in a study of cytomegalovirus exposure and HLA in healthy donors. It was with 60 Vbeta and 13 Jbeta primers that the PCR ran. TCRdb keeps only in-frame clones here, not all; method: immunoSEQ multiplex PCR. The sample consists of 95,000 to 100,000 clones, approximately 85% of them appearing once. Sequencing was done on a sample of PBMCs. These receptors all come from a man aged 30 to 39 in good health and CMV-seronegative.

In DNA form, the CDR3 reads TGTGCCAGCTCCGGTGGGGGACTACCTTATGTTGATACGCAGTATTTT. This encodes CASSGGGLPYVDTQYF. The gene calls are TRBV9 and TRBJ2-3; TRBD2 agrees at 7 bases. From germline, CDR1 is SGDLS and CDR2 YYNGEE. J lost 6 bases, V lost 7 bases, and 17 bases had no gene match. The CDR3 runs to 16 residues. The entire variable domain, with the rest obtained from reference TRBV9 and TRBJ2-3, is as follows: DSGVTQTPKHLITATGQRVTLRCSPRSGDLSVYWYQQSLDQGLQFLIQYYNGEERAKGNILERFSAQQFPDLHSELNLSSLELGDSALYFCASSGGGLPYVDTQYFGPGTRLTVL.

The chain recombines TRBV29-1 with TRBJ2-7, with a possible D match to TRBD1 (7 bases). The CDR3 length is 13 residues. Trimming took 8 bases from V and 2 from J, leaving 16 bases between them. Germline CDR1 is SQVTM and CDR2 is ANQGSEA. The CDR3 here is CSLGQDYTYEQYF. For the CDR3, the DNA is TGCAGCCTCGGACAGGACTACACCTACGAGCAGTACTTC.

The J gene is TRBJ2-1, the V gene TRBV28; D ambiguous. Germline values: CDR1 MDHEN, CDR2 SYDVKM. CDR3 length equals 15 residues. Trimming removed 6 bases at V and 9 bases at J, with 21 bases between. In DNA, the CDR3 is TGTGCCAGCAGGCCTGGGCGCCTACTCCCTCGTGAGCAGTTCTTC. This encodes CASRPGRLLPREQFF.

The chain combines TRBV27 with TRBJ2-7; D possibly corresponds to TRBD1 (6 bases). Trimming removed 10 bases from V and 6 bases from J, with 13 bases in between. The CDR3 is 11 amino acids. The germline V gene encodes CDR1 MNHEY and CDR2 SMNVEV (reference sequence). CDR3 bases: TGTGCCACGACAGGAACGGGCGAGCAGTACTTC. Its protein product is CATTGTGEQYF.

The chain has TRBV9 and TRBJ2-2; perhaps TRBD1 as D (5 bases). Germline-derived CDR1 and CDR2 are SGDLS and YYNGEE. The germline V and J ends were trimmed by 0 bases and 1 base, with 7 bases remaining between them. The CDR3 has 15 amino acids. The CDR3 sequence is CASSVGQRNTGELFF. Here the CDR3 DNA reads TGTGCCAGCAGCGTAGGACAGAGGAACACCGGGGAGCTGTTTTTT.

The chain joins TRBV7-2 to TRBJ2-7; no reliable D call. The germline CDR1 and CDR2 sequences are SGHTA and FQGNSA. V lost 2 bases to trimming and J lost 1 base, with 9 bases between them. There are 14 residues in the CDR3. CDR3: CASSLIPGSYEQYF. The CDR3 nucleotides read TGTGCCAGCAGCTTAATCCCAGGATCCTACGAGCAGTACTTC.

This chain links TRBV19 with TRBJ1-4; D gene uncertain. V was clipped by 3 bases and J by 0 bases, with 8 bases between them. The CDR3 runs 15 residues. Germline V CDR1 and CDR2: LNHDA, SQIVND (reference sequence). CDR3 sequence: CASSMGRATNEKLFF. CDR3 sequence (DNA): TGTGCCAGTAGTATGGGCAGAGCAACTAATGAAAAACTGTTTTTT.

The genes are TRBV27 and TRBJ2-3; a possible D gene is TRBD2 (6 bases). Germline CDR1 is MNHEY and CDR2 is SMNVEV (reference sequence). The V and J ends lost 3 bases and 0 bases respectively, with 16 bases between them. The CDR3 totals 17 residues. CDR3 DNA sequence: TGTGCCAGCAGTTTTCTCCTAGGCGGGACCAGCACAGATACGCAGTATTTT. It specifies CASSFLLGGTSTDTQYF.

This clone turned up a few times. The chain links TRBV25-1 to TRBJ2-7; TRBD2 agrees at 8 bases. Germline V lookup: CDR1 MGHDK, CDR2 SYGVNS. Trimming removed 3 bases from V and 3 bases from J; junction bases left unmatched: 7. CDR3 length: 15 residues. The CDR3 DNA reads as TGTGCCAGCAGTGACCGTCACGGGGGGGTCTACGAGCAGTACTTC. It codes for CASSDRHGGVYEQYF.

J is TRBJ1-2 and V is TRBV13, with D perhaps TRBD1 (6 bases). This CDR3 region has 13 residues. The germline V gene has CDR1 PRHDT and CDR2 FYEKMQ (reference sequence). V lost 5 bases and J 2 bases, leaving 9 bases between the germline ends. CDR3 nucleotides: TGTGCCAGCAGCCAGGGGCAGAACTATGGCTACACCTTC. Encoded protein: CASSQGQNYGYTF. Full variable domain (missing parts from reference TRBV13 and TRBJ1-2): AAGVIQSPRHLIKEKRETATLKCYPIPRHDTVYWYQQGPGQDPQFLISFYEKMQSDKGSIPDRFSAQQFSDYHSELNMSSLELGDSALYFCASSQGQNYGYTFGSGTRLTVV.

V and J are TRBV5-5 and TRBJ1-1; D gene ambiguous. CDR3 length: 12 amino acids. V gave up 4 bases and J gave up 6 bases, with 10 bases separating them. Germline assignment: CDR1 SGHKS and CDR2 YYEKEE (reference sequence). The CDR3 nucleotides read TGTGCCAGCAGCATCGCGGGAGCTGAAGCTTTCTTT. This encodes CASSIAGAEAFF.

To note about this clone: One end of the junction fails to match germline, which may point to a read error. Other DNA variants within this sample encode the same CDR3. The chain couples TRBV4-3 to TRBJ1-5; maybe TRBD1 (6 bases). Germline CDR1 and CDR2: LGHNA and YSLEER. This CDR3 is built from 17 residues. The CDR3: CASSPSGAGPLNQPQHF. CDR3 bases: TGCGCCAGCAGCCCCTCAGGGGCCGGGCCTTTAAATCAGCCTCAGCATTTT.

This chain connects TRBV19 to TRBJ2-5, with D tentatively TRBD2 (6 bases). This CDR3 is built from 14 residues. CDR1 is LNHDA and CDR2 is SQIVND in the germline V gene (reference sequence). V lost 6 bases, J lost 1 base, and 12 bases lay in between. The CDR3 DNA reads as TGTGCCAGTAGGGCCGGGAGCCGCCAAGAGACCCAGTACTTC. Its translation: CASRAGSRQETQYF.

CDR3 protein: CASGGTRNTGELFF. The CDR3 coding sequence is TGTGCCAGTGGCGGGACTAGAAACACCGGGGAGCTGTTTTTT. This sequence joins TRBV2 and TRBJ2-2, with 8 bases lining up with TRBD2. The CDR3 loop spans 14 amino acids. J was trimmed by 2 bases and V by 9 bases; bases with no gene match: 5. Germline V gene data show CDR1 as SNHLY and CDR2 as FYNNEI.

The chain employs TRBV10-3 and TRBJ2-7; D is ambiguous. Per germline, CDR1 ENHRY and CDR2 SYGVKD. The CDR3 consists of 10 residues. V was clipped by 8 bases and J by 5 bases, with 7 bases between them. The CDR3 loop reads CAIGVDEQYF. The DNA of the CDR3 is TGTGCCATCGGAGTGGACGAGCAGTACTTC.

This chain links TRBV5-4 with TRBJ2-7, with D perhaps TRBD1 (5 bases). This CDR3 has 13 amino acids. Trimming cost V 1 base and J 2 bases, with 7 bases left between them. The germline V gene has CDR1 SGHNT and CDR2 YYREEE (reference sequence). The CDR3 region is CASSLQGTYEQYF. In DNA, the CDR3 is TGTGCCAGCAGCTTGCAGGGAACCTACGAGCAGTACTTC.

The V and J genes are TRBV29-1 and TRBJ2-4; 8 nucleotides match TRBD1. The germline gives CDR1 SQVTM, CDR2 ANQGSEA. V was clipped by 7 bases and J by 5 bases; unmatched bases: 7. The CDR3 is made up of 13 amino acids. CDR3 sequence reads: CSAGPGQENIQYF. CDR3 DNA sequence: TGCAGCGCTGGGCCGGGACAGGAAAACATTCAGTACTTC.

This chain connects TRBV7-2 to TRBJ2-3; TRBD2 matches 8 bases. CDR3 length: 14 amino acids. Trimming cost V 0 bases and J 4 bases; bases outside gene matches: 0. The germline CDR1 and CDR2 sequences are SGHTA and FQGNSA. The CDR3 spells CASSLARGADTQYF. The CDR3 DNA reads as TGTGCCAGCAGCTTAGCGCGGGGGGCAGATACGCAGTATTTT.